These 8 T cell receptor beta chains were all obtained from the same sample, sequenced in a study of cytotoxic CD8 clonotypes in ibrutinib-treated CLL. Produced via immunoSEQ multiplex PCR; TCRdb's table is partial and in-frame only. The data contain 11,000 to 15,000 clones, more than 45% of them seen just once; the ten biggest clones take up around 35%. This specimen consisted of PBMCs, obtained at an approximately 22-month disease-progression time point, from a patient treated with ibrutinib. Every receptor here comes from a human donor with chronic lymphocytic leukemia.

The chain employs TRBV11-2 and TRBJ1-1, with 8 bases fitting TRBD1. Trimming took 5 bases from V and 5 from J; bases not matched to a gene: 7. The CDR3 contains 14 residues. Germline V CDR1 and CDR2: SGHAT, FQNNGV. This CDR3 is CASSPQGAGTEAFF. The CDR3 DNA reads TGTGCCAGCAGCCCCCAGGGGGCGGGAACTGAAGCTTTCTTT.

The chain combines TRBV5-1 with TRBJ2-7, with TRBD2 matching over 8 bases. Germline V gene data show CDR1 as SGHRS and CDR2 as YFSETQ. The CDR3 sequence is 18 residues long. The V gene end was trimmed by 0 bases and the J gene end by 2 bases; junction bases not matched to a gene: 13. The CDR3 protein is CASSLGAGAWGGAYEQYF. The CDR3 region has the DNA TGCGCCAGCAGCTTGGGAGCGGGGGCGTGGGGAGGGGCCTACGAGCAGTACTTC.

The chain employs TRBV19 and TRBJ1-1; D gene ambiguous. Germline V gene lookup returns CDR1 LNHDA and CDR2 SQIVND (reference sequence). Trimming took 9 bases from V and 0 from J, leaving 11 bases between them. The CDR3 is made up of 13 amino acids. In DNA, the CDR3 is TGTGCCAGCATTAGACCGATGAACACTGAAGCTTTCTTT. Protein product: CASIRPMNTEAFF.

The CDR3 sequence: CASSRVPLPGNTEAFF. CDR3 DNA: TGTGCCAGCAGCCGCGTACCCCTTCCGGGGAACACTGAAGCTTTCTTT. The chain links TRBV11-2 to TRBJ1-1; no definite D call. Germline V lookup: CDR1 SGHAT, CDR2 FQNNGV. V lost 5 bases, J lost 1 base, and 17 bases lay in between. The CDR3 is 16 residues long. The entire variable domain, with the rest obtained from reference TRBV11-2 and TRBJ1-1, is as follows: EAGVAQSPRYKIIEKRQSVAFWCNPISGHATLYWYQQILGQGPKLLIQFQNNGVVDDSQLPKDRFSAERLKGVDSTLKIQPAKLEDSAVYLCASSRVPLPGNTEAFFGQGTRLTVV.

This sequence joins TRBV7-6 and TRBJ2-5; 8 bases line up with TRBD2. The trim removed 5 bases at V and 1 base at J, leaving 6 bases unmatched. Germline-derived CDR1 and CDR2 are SGHVS and FNYEAQ. The CDR3 consists of 15 residues. CDR3 residues: CASSPLAGIQETQYF. The CDR3 DNA is TGTGCCAGCAGCCCTTTAGCGGGGATCCAAGAGACCCAGTACTTC. Drawing the rest from reference TRBV7-6 and TRBJ2-5, the complete variable domain is GAGVSQSPRYKVTKRGQDVALRCDPISGHVSLYWYRQALGQGPEFLTYFNYEAQQDKSGLPNDRFSAERPEGSISTLTIQRTEQRDSAMYRCASSPLAGIQETQYFGPGTRLLVL.

In this sample, this clone turned up a few times. The chain recombines TRBV19 with TRBJ1-2, with D unclear. The CDR3 sequence is 11 residues long. The germline V gene has CDR1 LNHDA and CDR2 SQIVND (reference sequence). V lost 9 bases, J lost 2 bases, and 7 bases lay in between. The CDR3 DNA reads TGTGCCAGCCACAGCAACTATGGCTACACCTTC. Encoded protein: CASHSNYGYTF.

This clone was observed a few times. J is TRBJ2-5 and V is TRBV5-4, with 8 positions matching TRBD1. Germline loops: CDR1 SGHNT, CDR2 YYREEE (reference sequence). This CDR3 has 14 residues. V trimming: 4 bases; J trimming: 4 bases; junction bases outside the gene matches: 6. The CDR3 nucleotides read TGTGCCAGCAGCGGTCGGACAGGGTCAGAGACCCAGTACTTC. Translated, it gives CASSGRTGSETQYF.

This chain uses TRBV5-5 with TRBJ1-3, with a tentative D call TRBD1 (5 bases). The germline gives CDR1 SGHKS, CDR2 YYEKEE (reference sequence). The CDR3 spans 15 residues. V was trimmed by 3 bases and J by 0 bases, leaving 10 bases between them. The CDR3 region is CASSSQDFSGNTIYF. In DNA form, the CDR3 reads TGTGCCAGCAGCTCACAGGATTTCTCTGGAAACACCATATATTTT.